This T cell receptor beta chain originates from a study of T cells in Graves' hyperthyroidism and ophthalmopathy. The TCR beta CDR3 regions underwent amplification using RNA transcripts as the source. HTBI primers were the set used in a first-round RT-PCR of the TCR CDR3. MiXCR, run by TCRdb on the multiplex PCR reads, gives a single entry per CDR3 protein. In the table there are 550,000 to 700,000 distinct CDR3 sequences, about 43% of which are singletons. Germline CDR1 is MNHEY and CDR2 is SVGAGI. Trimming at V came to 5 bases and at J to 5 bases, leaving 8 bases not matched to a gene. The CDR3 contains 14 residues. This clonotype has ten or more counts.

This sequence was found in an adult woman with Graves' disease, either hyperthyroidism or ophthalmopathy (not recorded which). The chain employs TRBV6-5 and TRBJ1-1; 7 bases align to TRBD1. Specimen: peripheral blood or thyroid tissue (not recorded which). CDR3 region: CASSHETGRTEAFF. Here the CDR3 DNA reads TGTGCCAGCAGTCACGAGACAGGGCGGACTGAAGCTTTCTTT.